The next 21 T cell receptor beta chains were all read from a single sample in a study of Ad26.COV2.S vaccination and SARS-CoV-2 variants. Treatment denoted: 15 to 20 received Ad26.COV2.S at low or high dose, single or two shots; five or six received placebo; per-sample allocation not given. Each sample was drawn 63 days after the first injection (of vaccine or placebo). This table comes from immunoSEQ multiplex PCR, and its TCRdb copy is limited to in-frame clones, with some not included. Here the sample spans about 460,000 clones, 89% being singletons. This sample comprised peripheral blood, obtained in a trial of Ad26.COV2.S vaccine versus placebo. The receptors were sampled from a person aged 18-60 years who received the Ad26.COV2.S COVID-19 vaccine or a placebo.

The rearrangement uses TRBV18 and TRBJ2-3, with unresolved D. V gave up 3 bases and J gave up 6 bases, with 7 bases separating them. Germline V gene data show CDR1 as KGHSH and CDR2 as LQKENI. CDR3 length: 12 residues. CDR3 DNA: TGTGCCAGCTCACCGAGATCCGATACGCAGTATTTT. This encodes CASSPRSDTQYF.

J is TRBJ2-7 and V is TRBV9, with D possibly matching TRBD1 (6 bases). Germline V gives CDR1 SGDLS, CDR2 YYNGEE. The ends were cut back, 0 bases at V and 5 bases at J, with 15 bases in the middle. The CDR3 contains 15 residues. The CDR3 DNA is TGTGCCAGCAGCGTAGCCGCAGGGGACCTCGACGAGCAGTACTTC. Encoded protein: CASSVAAGDLDEQYF.

This clone was observed a single time. This rearrangement joins TRBV7-8 to TRBJ2-1; the match to TRBD2 covers 7 bases. After removal of 2 bases from V and 5 bases from J, the junction contained 6 bases not matched to a gene. The CDR3 spans 15 residues. CDR1 and CDR2 (germline): SGHVS, FQNEAQ. CDR3 amino acids: CASSLWGGGHNEQFF. The CDR3 nucleotides read TGTGCCAGCAGCTTATGGGGCGGGGGTCACAATGAGCAGTTCTTC.

The genes are TRBV5-1 and TRBJ2-7; D is unclear. Trimming shortened V by 4 bases and J by 0 bases, and 11 bases separated the two germline ends. The CDR3 has 14 residues. Germline CDR1 reads SGHRS; CDR2 reads YFSETQ. The CDR3 spells CASSITTGSYEQYF. For the CDR3, the DNA is TGCGCCAGCAGCATTACGACGGGCTCCTACGAGCAGTACTTC.

This sequence joins TRBV14 and TRBJ1-4; perhaps TRBD1 as D (6 bases). Between the trimmed V and J ends, which lost 0 bases and 16 bases, there was a span of 12 bases. The CDR3 loop spans 12 amino acids. CDR1 and CDR2 (germline): SGHDN, FVKESK. The CDR3 here is CASSQDLGHRFF. In DNA, the CDR3 is TGTGCCAGCAGCCAAGATCTGGGACATAGGTTTTTT.

The chain links TRBV5-6 to TRBJ1-6; the D gene is possibly TRBD1 (5 bases). This CDR3 is 13 amino acids long. Germline V gene sequence: CDR1 SGHDT, CDR2 YYEEEE. With 0 bases removed from V and 8 bases from J, the gap between germline ends came to 6 bases. CDR3 sequence: CASSLEGDSPLHF. The CDR3, as DNA: TGTGCCAGCAGCTTGGAAGGGGATTCACCCCTCCACTTT.

This chain links TRBV11-2 with TRBJ2-7; D is undetermined. In germline, CDR1 is SGHAT, CDR2 FQNNGV. Trimming shortened V by 1 base and J by 6 bases, and 10 bases separated the two germline ends. There are 13 residues in the CDR3. DNA of the CDR3: TGTGCCAGCAGCTTAGGACCGGATGGCGAGCAGTACTTC. Its translation: CASSLGPDGEQYF.

There are a few counts of this clone. The V and J genes are TRBV3-1 (or the pseudogene TRBV3-2) and TRBJ1-4; D possibly corresponds to TRBD1 (5 bases). CDR1 LGHDT and CDR2 YNNKEL come from the germline V gene (reference sequence). This CDR3 comprises 14 residues. V shed 6 bases and J shed 3 bases, with 11 bases lying between them. CDR3 bases: TGTGCCAGCAGACGTGGGGGATCTAATGAAAAACTGTTTTTT. It is translated as CASRRGGSNEKLFF.

V usage is TRBV27 and J usage is TRBJ2-3, with D perhaps TRBD2 (6 bases). Trimming took off 2 bases at V and 7 bases at J, with 13 bases between the two ends. Germline V gives CDR1 MNHEY, CDR2 SMNVEV (reference sequence). This CDR3 contains 14 residues. The CDR3 region is CASSLRGTWNTQYF. The CDR3 nucleotides read TGTGCCAGCAGTTTACGGGGGACTTGGAATACGCAGTATTTT.

V gene TRBV27 combines with J gene TRBJ2-7; a possible D gene is TRBD2 (6 bases). Trimming left V 6 bases short and J 3 bases short, with 15 bases between. The CDR3 consists of 14 residues. CDR1 is MNHEY, CDR2 SMNVEV, per germline (reference sequence). The CDR3 DNA sequence: TGTGCCAGCAGCAACGGGGGTCGCAACTACGAGCAGTACTTC. It specifies CASSNGGRNYEQYF.

V is TRBV5-1 and J is TRBJ1-1, with TRBD1 as a possible D gene (6 bases). V was cut by 0 bases and J by 1 base, with 16 bases left in between. CDR3 length equals 17 residues. Germline-derived CDR1 and CDR2 are SGHRS and YFSETQ. The CDR3 here is CASSLGTGNIGNTEAFF. In nucleotides, the CDR3 is TGCGCCAGCAGCTTGGGTACAGGGAACATTGGGAACACTGAAGCTTTCTTT.

The rearrangement uses TRBV6-5 and TRBJ2-7, with TRBD1 matching 12 bases. The CDR3 runs to 15 residues. The V segment lost 8 bases and the J segment 3 bases; nucleotides outside the gene matches: 8. CDR1 MNHEY and CDR2 SVGAGI come from the germline V gene. For the CDR3, the DNA is TGTGCCAGCCGGGACAGGGGGCTACTGGGCTACGAGCAGTACTTC. Translating it yields CASRDRGLLGYEQYF.

This rearrangement joins TRBV25-1 to TRBJ2-7; either TRBD1 or TRBD2 may fit D (5 bases each). CDR3 size: 15 residues. Germline-derived CDR1 and CDR2 are MGHDK and SYGVNS. Deletions cut 1 base from V and 0 bases from J, with 10 bases between. The CDR3 DNA reads as TGTGCCAGCAGTGAATGGGGACGGAGCTCCTACGAGCAGTACTTC. It translates to CASSEWGRSSYEQYF.

The rearrangement uses TRBV25-1 and TRBJ2-2; TRBD2 agrees at 9 bases. With 4 bases clipped from V and 4 bases from J, the junction kept 4 bases outside the gene matches. The CDR3 contains 15 residues. Germline CDR1 and CDR2: MGHDK and SYGVNS. The CDR3 reads CASSGPAGGTGELFF. The CDR3 bases are TGTGCCAGCAGTGGCCCAGCGGGAGGCACCGGGGAGCTGTTTTTT.

The genes are TRBV7-8 and TRBJ2-3; D not resolved. CDR3 length: 14 amino acids. The germline V gene encodes CDR1 SGHVS and CDR2 FQNEAQ. Deletions cut 0 bases from V and 5 bases from J, with 9 bases between. The chain's CDR3 is CASSLARQLDTQYF. The CDR3 DNA is TGTGCCAGCAGCTTAGCGCGGCAGTTAGATACGCAGTATTTT.

The V and J genes are TRBV19 and TRBJ1-5; 7 nucleotides match TRBD1. The ends lost 5 bases at V and 2 bases at J; junction bases unmatched: 9. The CDR3 covers 16 residues. Germline values: CDR1 LNHDA, CDR2 SQIVND (reference sequence). The CDR3 DNA reads TGTGCCAGTAGTCCTCGGACAGGCTTGGGCAATCAGCCCCAGCATTTT. Protein product: CASSPRTGLGNQPQHF.

This clone was counted a single time. V is TRBV2 and J is TRBJ1-1; 7 bases are a match to TRBD1. The CDR3 extends over 14 amino acids. Trimming took 7 bases from V and 0 from J; bases not matched to a gene: 5. Germline CDR1 and CDR2: SNHLY and FYNNEI. As DNA, the CDR3 is TGTGCCAGCACTCCGGGACAGATGAACACTGAAGCTTTCTTT. Protein sequence: CASTPGQMNTEAFF.

This chain joins TRBV30 and TRBJ2-6, with a possible D match to TRBD1 (6 bases). CDR3 size: 15 residues. Trimming removed 5 bases from V and 4 bases from J, with 15 bases in between. Germline CDR1 reads GTSNPN; CDR2 reads SVGIG (reference sequence). In DNA form, the CDR3 reads TGTGCCTGGTTTAGAACAGGGACCGGGGCCAACGTCCTGACTTTC. It translates to CAWFRTGTGANVLTF.

The CDR3: CASSSSGANVLTF. Written as DNA, the CDR3 is TGTGCCAGCAGCTCATCTGGGGCCAACGTCCTGACTTTC. The V and J genes are TRBV14 and TRBJ2-6; D unclear. There are 13 residues in the CDR3. Germline values: CDR1 SGHDN, CDR2 FVKESK. The germline V and J ends were trimmed by 5 bases and 1 base, with 3 bases remaining between them.

The gene calls are TRBV6-5 and TRBJ2-7, with TRBD2 as a possible D gene (5 bases). The germline gives CDR1 MNHEY, CDR2 SVGAGI. The CDR3 extends over 15 amino acids. The V gene lost 4 bases and the J gene lost 6 bases, with 19 bases spanning the gap. CDR3 coding DNA: TGTGCCAGCAGTTTACAACCGGGGAGTGCGGGCGAGCAGTACTTC. It codes for CASSLQPGSAGEQYF.

This chain connects TRBV28 to TRBJ1-2; D not certain. Germline CDR1 is MDHEN and CDR2 is SYDVKM. The CDR3 runs 12 residues. Trimming pared 3 bases from V and 7 bases from J, leaving 9 bases between. The CDR3 here is CASSLVSGGYTF. CDR3 nucleotide sequence: TGTGCCAGCAGTTTGGTCAGTGGTGGCTACACCTTC.